The rows below give T cell receptor beta chains drawn from one sample of a study of T cell repertoires in cytomegalovirus infection. One entry per CDR3 protein, called by TCRdb with MiXCR from the reads. In the table there are about 360,000 distinct CDR3 sequences, roughly 20% of which are singletons. The sequenced sample was PBMCs. These receptors were collected from a human donor in good health (CMV status not recorded). Some clones in this sample may be carry-over from other donors' samples. Each CDR3 is given with its conserved first and last residue. A D gene is named only where the DNA matches it firmly. Clone size is stated in some rows and not others, as once, few, many or a class when expanded.

clone size	V gene	J gene	D gene	CDR3 protein	CDR3 DNA
many	TRBV20-1	TRBJ2-5	-	CSARDSRNQETQYF	TGCAGTGCTAGAGATTCTCGGAACCAAGAGACCCAGTACTTC
-	TRBV2	TRBJ2-7	-	CASSVSDRYEQYF	TGTGCCAGCAGTGTTTCCGACCGCTACGAGCAGTACTTC
-	TRBV6-8	TRBJ2-3	TRBD1	CASSYGTGVADTQYF	TGTGCCAGCAGTTACGGGACAGGGGTCGCAGATACGCAGTATTTT
few	TRBV6-1	TRBJ2-1	-	CASLGGITSDNEQFF	TGTGCCAGCTTGGGGGGTATAACGTCGGACAATGAGCAGTTCTTC
many	TRBV5-5	TRBJ2-1	-	CASSSGLLRNNEQFF	TGTGCCAGCAGCTCGGGACTCCTTAGAAACAATGAGCAGTTCTTC
many	TRBV7-6	TRBJ2-1	-	CASSLAQVYSEQFF	TGTGCCAGCAGCTTAGCTCAGGTCTACAGTGAGCAGTTCTTC
many	TRBV7-9	TRBJ2-1	-	CASSSVGGHNNEQFF	TGTGCCAGCAGCTCGGTGGGGGGGCACAACAATGAGCAGTTCTTC
few	TRBV5-1	TRBJ1-5	-	CASPVVLRGNQPQHF	TGCGCCAGCCCGGTAGTTTTGCGGGGCAATCAGCCCCAGCATTTT
-	TRBV19	TRBJ2-1	TRBD1	CASRGGQGVKNEQFF	TGTGCCAGTAGAGGAGGACAGGGAGTTAAGAATGAGCAGTTCTTC
-	TRBV27	TRBJ2-7	-	CASSSVLGVGYEQYF	TGTGCCAGCAGTTCCGTATTAGGGGTAGGGTACGAGCAGTACTTC
-	TRBV18	TRBJ2-5	-	CASSPGTFPETQYF	TGTGCCAGCTCACCGGGTACCTTTCCAGAGACCCAGTACTTC
-	TRBV6-4	TRBJ2-1	TRBD1	CASSRTGDYNEQFF	TGTGCCAGCAGCCGGACAGGGGACTACAATGAGCAGTTCTTC
few	TRBV5-1	TRBJ1-1	-	CASSQGPRTEAFF	TGCGCCAGCAGCCAAGGTCCTAGGACTGAAGCTTTCTTT
-	TRBV20-1	TRBJ1-2	-	CSAVRADTSNYGYTF	TGCAGTGCGGTCAGGGCAGACACAAGTAACTATGGCTACACCTTC
many	TRBV7-6	TRBJ2-3	-	CASSLAAATDTQYF	TGTGCCAGCAGTCTTGCGGCGGCCACAGATACGCAGTATTTT
-	TRBV28	TRBJ2-7	-	CASQSGIQYEQYF	TGTGCCTCCCAGTCCGGGATCCAATACGAGCAGTACTTC
many	TRBV6-5	TRBJ1-1	TRBD1	CASSYGGVQGRNTEAFF	TGTGCCAGCAGTTACGGGGGGGTACAGGGGAGAAACACTGAAGCTTTCTTT
few	TRBV13	TRBJ1-1	-	CASSSTGFGGAFF	TGTGCCAGCAGCTCGACAGGATTCGGTGGGGCTTTCTTT
-	TRBV7-9	TRBJ2-3	-	CASSPRGPLPDTQYF	TGTGCCAGCAGCCCCCGGGGACCTCTCCCAGATACGCAGTATTTT
few	TRBV4-1	TRBJ2-1	-	CASSQDRYYNEQFF	TGCGCCAGCAGCCAAGATCGGTACTACAATGAGCAGTTCTTC
-	TRBV10-3	TRBJ1-1	TRBD1	CAISESSGGDWSTEAFF	TGTGCCATCAGTGAGTCCTCAGGGGGGGACTGGAGCACTGAAGCTTTCTTT
few	TRBV28	TRBJ1-1	-	CASSPPRGGRTEAFF	TGTGCCAGCAGTCCCCCTAGGGGAGGGCGGACTGAAGCTTTCTTT
-	TRBV11-2	TRBJ1-5	-	CASQQYSNQPQHF	TGTGCCAGCCAACAATATAGCAATCAGCCCCAGCATTTT
many	TRBV19	TRBJ2-5	TRBD1	CASSTTGPGSETQYF	TGTGCCAGTAGTACGACAGGGCCAGGAAGCGAGACCCAGTACTTC
-	TRBV29-1	TRBJ2-1	-	CSVRNYRDFNNEQFF	TGCAGCGTCAGAAATTACCGGGACTTCAACAATGAGCAGTTCTTC
many	TRBV7-2	TRBJ2-7	-	CASSLVASPSDEQYF	TGTGCCAGCAGCTTAGTAGCCAGCCCGAGCGACGAGCAGTACTTC
-	TRBV2	TRBJ1-1	-	CASSDRQGLVNTEAFF	TGTGCCAGCAGTGATCGGCAGGGACTTGTGAACACTGAAGCTTTCTTT
few	TRBV12-3/TRBV12-4	TRBJ2-1	-	CASSLRLAPYNEQFF	TGTGCCAGCAGTTTACGGCTAGCTCCCTACAATGAGCAGTTCTTC
many	TRBV7-2	TRBJ1-6	-	CASSLNSWLNNSPLHF	TGTGCCAGCAGCTTAAATTCGTGGCTGAATAATTCACCCCTCCACTTT
few	TRBV20-1	TRBJ2-7	TRBD2	CSAPGGGYEQYF	TGCAGTGCCCCTGGGGGGGGCTACGAGCAGTACTTC
few	TRBV20-1	TRBJ1-5	-	CSQMGGNQPQHF	TGCAGCCAGATGGGGGGAAATCAGCCCCAGCATTTT
-	TRBV4-3	TRBJ2-1	TRBD2	CASSPGLGNEQFF	TGCGCCAGCAGCCCAGGACTAGGCAATGAGCAGTTCTTC
-	TRBV11-3	TRBJ2-1	TRBD2	CASSLESSGINNEQFF	TGTGCCAGCAGCTTAGAGTCTAGCGGGATAAACAATGAGCAGTTCTTC
once	TRBV6-5	TRBJ1-1	-	CASSYSYGGINTEAFF	TGTGCCAGCAGTTACTCGTACGGGGGGATCAACACTGAAGCTTTCTTT
many	TRBV7-2	TRBJ2-1	-	CATATDNNEQFF	TGTGCCACCGCAACAGACAACAATGAGCAGTTCTTC
-	TRBV20-1	TRBJ2-2	TRBD1	CSARFRTGGDTGELFF	TGCAGTGCTAGATTCAGGACAGGGGGCGACACCGGGGAGCTGTTTTTT
-	TRBV10-3	TRBJ2-3	TRBD1	CAISEGGGQGLADTQYF	TGTGCCATCAGTGAGGGGGGAGGACAGGGGCTTGCAGATACGCAGTATTTT
few	TRBV6-5	TRBJ2-7	TRBD2	CASSPSGLAGGQSYEQYF	TGTGCCAGCAGCCCTTCAGGACTAGCGGGAGGGCAGTCATACGAGCAGTACTTC
few	TRBV19	TRBJ2-2	-	CASSIYRNTGELFF	TGTGCCAGTAGTATCTACAGAAACACCGGGGAGCTGTTTTTT
-	TRBV28	TRBJ2-7	-	CASSLQRNPYKQYF	TGTGCCAGCAGCCTCCAACGGAACCCCTACAAGCAGTACTTC
-	TRBV7-9	TRBJ2-5	-	CASSLIDFQETQYF	TGTGCCAGCAGCTTAATAGACTTCCAAGAGACCCAGTACTTC
few	TRBV18	TRBJ2-7	TRBD2	CASSPRSSGGPYEQYF	TGTGCCAGCTCACCACGGAGTAGCGGGGGCCCCTACGAGCAGTACTTC
few	TRBV5-1	TRBJ2-1	-	CASSSGTSNNEQFF	TGCGCCAGCAGCTCCGGGACTTCGAACAATGAGCAGTTCTTC
many	TRBV19	TRBJ1-5	-	CASSPTDQPQHF	TGTGCCAGTAGCCCCACAGATCAGCCCCAGCATTTT
many	TRBV6-1	TRBJ2-7	TRBD2	CASSEVLAGVGSSYEQYF	TGTGCCAGCAGTGAAGTTTTAGCGGGTGTGGGGAGCTCCTACGAGCAGTACTTC
many	TRBV7-2	TRBJ1-1	TRBD1	CASSVGQVGGTEAFF	TGTGCCAGCAGCGTGGGACAGGTGGGTGGCACTGAAGCTTTCTTT
once	TRBV10-3	TRBJ2-6	-	CAARNSSGANVLTF	TGTGCCGCCCGAAACTCGTCGGGGGCCAACGTCCTGACTTTC
once	TRBV20-1	TRBJ2-7	TRBD2	CSATPGLEAYEQYF	TGCAGTGCTACACCGGGACTAGAGGCGTACGAGCAGTACTTC
-	TRBV7-9	TRBJ1-4	-	CASSLDRVAGEKLFF	TGTGCCAGCAGCTTAGACAGGGTCGCGGGTGAAAAACTGTTTTTT